This entry describes one T cell receptor beta chain. Sequenced by immunoSEQ multiplex PCR; TCRdb stores in-frame clones only, minus some. This sample has over 2 million clones; about 95% occur once, and the top ten carry about 1.1%. V lost 6 bases and J 3 bases, leaving 21 bases between the germline ends. The germline CDR1 and CDR2 sequences are MDHEN and SYDVKM. The CDR3 is 16 residues long. CD45RO-negative, CCR7-selected cells formed the naive CD8 fraction, which excluded terminally differentiated effector memory CD45RA+ cells. This entry belongs to a study of shared clonotypes between healthy human individuals. The wider study: Used for every donor were three CD4 naive, three CD4 memory, two CD8 naive and one CD8 memory plate.

The specimen was naive CD8+ T cells sorted from blood. This clonotype was obtained from a man aged 18 to 30 in good health. V gene TRBV28 combines with J gene TRBJ2-7; perhaps TRBD2 as D (6 bases). CDR3 bases: TGTGCCAGCAGCCCAATGGTGGGGGAGGTTGGCTACGAGCAGTACTTC. Translation: CASSPMVGEVGYEQYF.